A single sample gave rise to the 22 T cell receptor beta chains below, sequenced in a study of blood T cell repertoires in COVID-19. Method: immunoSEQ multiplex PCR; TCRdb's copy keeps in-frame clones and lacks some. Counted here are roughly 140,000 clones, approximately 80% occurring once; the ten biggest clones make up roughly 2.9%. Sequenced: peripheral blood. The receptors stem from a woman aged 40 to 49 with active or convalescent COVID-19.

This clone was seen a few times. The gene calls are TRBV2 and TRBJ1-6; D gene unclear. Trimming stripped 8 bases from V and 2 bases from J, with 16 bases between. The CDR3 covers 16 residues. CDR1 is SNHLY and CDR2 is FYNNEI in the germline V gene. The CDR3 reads CASLLQSPPYNSPLHF. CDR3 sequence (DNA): TGTGCCAGCCTCCTACAGAGTCCCCCCTATAATTCACCCCTCCACTTT.

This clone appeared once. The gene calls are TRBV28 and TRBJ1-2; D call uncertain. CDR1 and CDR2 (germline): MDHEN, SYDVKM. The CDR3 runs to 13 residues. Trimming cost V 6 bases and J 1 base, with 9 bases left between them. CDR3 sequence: CASSMTINYGYTF. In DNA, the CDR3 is TGTGCCAGCAGCATGACAATTAACTATGGCTACACCTTC.

DNA for the CDR3: TGTGCCAGCAGCCCCGACTCCCGGCGATATAATGAAAAACTGTTTTTT. This sequence encodes CASSPDSRRYNEKLFF. The chain couples TRBV7-2 to TRBJ1-4; D is unclear. Per the germline V gene, CDR1 is SGHTA and CDR2 is FQGNSA. The V end was cut by 5 bases, the J end by 4 bases, with 17 bases between. This CDR3 is built from 16 residues.

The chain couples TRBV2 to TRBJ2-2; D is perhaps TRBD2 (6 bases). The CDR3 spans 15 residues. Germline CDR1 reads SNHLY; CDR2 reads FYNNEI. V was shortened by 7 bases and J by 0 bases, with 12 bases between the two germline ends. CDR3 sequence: CASTEGLANTGELFF. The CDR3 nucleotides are TGTGCCAGCACGGAGGGCCTCGCGAACACCGGGGAGCTGTTTTTT.

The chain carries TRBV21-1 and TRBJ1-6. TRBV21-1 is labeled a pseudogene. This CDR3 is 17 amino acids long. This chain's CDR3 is CASSKDRVSSYNSPLHF. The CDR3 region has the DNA TGTGCCAGCAGCAAAGATCGCGTGAGCTCCTATAATTCACCCCTCCACTTT.

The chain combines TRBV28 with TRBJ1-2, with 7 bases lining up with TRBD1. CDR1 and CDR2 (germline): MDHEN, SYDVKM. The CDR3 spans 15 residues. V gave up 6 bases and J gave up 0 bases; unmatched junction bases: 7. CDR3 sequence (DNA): TGTGCCAGCAGCTCCATACAGGGGACTAACTATGGCTACACCTTC. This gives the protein CASSSIQGTNYGYTF.

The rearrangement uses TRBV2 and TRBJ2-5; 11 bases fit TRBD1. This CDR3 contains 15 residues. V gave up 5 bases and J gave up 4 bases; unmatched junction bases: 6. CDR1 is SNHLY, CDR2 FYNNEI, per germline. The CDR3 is CASSPDRGRGETQYF. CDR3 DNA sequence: TGTGCCAGCAGTCCGGACAGGGGGCGGGGAGAGACCCAGTACTTC.

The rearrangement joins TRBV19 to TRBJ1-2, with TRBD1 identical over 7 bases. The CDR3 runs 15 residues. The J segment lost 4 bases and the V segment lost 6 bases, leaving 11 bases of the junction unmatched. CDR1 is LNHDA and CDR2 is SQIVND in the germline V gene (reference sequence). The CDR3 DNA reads TGTGCCAGTAGGGACACAGGGGCATTCTTCTATGGCTACACCTTC. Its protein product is CASRDTGAFFYGYTF.

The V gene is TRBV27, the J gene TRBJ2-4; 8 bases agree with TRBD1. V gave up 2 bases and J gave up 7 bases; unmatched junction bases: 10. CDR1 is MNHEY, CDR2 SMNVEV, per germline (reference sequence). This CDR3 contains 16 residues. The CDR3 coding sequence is TGTGCCAGCAGTTTAGCCGGACAGGGCGTCCGGAACATTCAGTACTTC. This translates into CASSLAGQGVRNIQYF.

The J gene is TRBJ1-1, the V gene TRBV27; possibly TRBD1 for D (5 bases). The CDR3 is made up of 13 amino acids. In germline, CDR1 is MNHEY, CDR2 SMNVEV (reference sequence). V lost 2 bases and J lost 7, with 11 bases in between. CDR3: CASSLTDSVEAFF. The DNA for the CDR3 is TGTGCCAGCAGTTTAACCGACAGCGTTGAAGCTTTCTTT.

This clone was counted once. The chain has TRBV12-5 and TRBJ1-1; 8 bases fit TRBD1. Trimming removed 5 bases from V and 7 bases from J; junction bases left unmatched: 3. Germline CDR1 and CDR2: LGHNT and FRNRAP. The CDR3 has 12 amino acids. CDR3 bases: TGTGCTAGTGGTCTTGGACAGGGTGAAGCTTTCTTT. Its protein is CASGLGQGEAFF.

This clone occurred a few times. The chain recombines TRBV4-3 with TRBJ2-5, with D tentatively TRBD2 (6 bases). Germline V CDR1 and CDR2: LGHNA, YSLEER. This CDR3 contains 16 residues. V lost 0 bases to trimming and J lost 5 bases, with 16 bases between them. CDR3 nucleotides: TGCGCCAGCAGCCAAGATATGCCCGACCGGGGGGAGACCCAGTACTTC. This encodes CASSQDMPDRGETQYF.

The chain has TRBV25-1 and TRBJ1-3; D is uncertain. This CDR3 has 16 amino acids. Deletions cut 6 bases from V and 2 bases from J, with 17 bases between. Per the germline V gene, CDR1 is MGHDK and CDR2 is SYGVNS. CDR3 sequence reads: CASRSTRKETGNTIYF. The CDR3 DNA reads TGTGCCAGCAGATCGACCAGAAAGGAGACTGGAAACACCATATATTTT.

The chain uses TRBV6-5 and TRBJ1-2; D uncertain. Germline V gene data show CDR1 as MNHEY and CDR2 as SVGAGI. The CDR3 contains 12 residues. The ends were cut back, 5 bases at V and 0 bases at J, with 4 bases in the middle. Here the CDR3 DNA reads TGTGCCAGCAGTCTTCCTAACTATGGCTACACCTTC. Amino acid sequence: CASSLPNYGYTF.

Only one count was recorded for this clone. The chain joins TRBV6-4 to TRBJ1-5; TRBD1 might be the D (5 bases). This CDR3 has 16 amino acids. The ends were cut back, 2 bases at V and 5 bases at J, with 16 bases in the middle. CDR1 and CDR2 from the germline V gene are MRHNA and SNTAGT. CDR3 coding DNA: TGTGCCAGCAGTGACGGGGCGGGGGGGATCGATCAGCCCCAGCATTTT. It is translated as CASSDGAGGIDQPQHF.

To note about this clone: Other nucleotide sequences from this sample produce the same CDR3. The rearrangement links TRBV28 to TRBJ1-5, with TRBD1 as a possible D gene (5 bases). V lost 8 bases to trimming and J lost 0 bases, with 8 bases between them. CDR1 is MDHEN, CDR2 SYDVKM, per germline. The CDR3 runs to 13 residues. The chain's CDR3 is CASLTDSNQPQHF. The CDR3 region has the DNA TGTGCCAGCCTGACAGATAGCAATCAGCCCCAGCATTTT.

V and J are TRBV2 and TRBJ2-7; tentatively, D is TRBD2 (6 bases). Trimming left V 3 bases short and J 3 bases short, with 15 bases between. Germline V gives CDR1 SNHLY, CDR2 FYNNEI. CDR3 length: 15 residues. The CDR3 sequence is CASSEDGTGVYEQYF. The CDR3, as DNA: TGTGCCAGCAGTGAGGACGGGACTGGAGTCTACGAGCAGTACTTC. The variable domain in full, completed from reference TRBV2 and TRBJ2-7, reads EPEVTQTPSHQVTQMGQEVILRCVPISNHLYFYWYRQILGQKVEFLVSFYNNEISEKSEIFDDQFSVERPDGSNFTLKIRSTKLEDSAMYFCASSEDGTGVYEQYFGPGTRLTVT.

The CDR3 nucleotides are TGTGCCAGCACTGGGACAGGGCCACAAGAGACCCAGTACTTC. It codes for CASTGTGPQETQYF. V gene TRBV25-1 combines with J gene TRBJ2-5; 9 bases agree with TRBD1. V trimming: 7 bases; J trimming: 2 bases; junction bases outside the gene matches: 5. Looked up from germline, CDR1 is MGHDK and CDR2 is SYGVNS. The CDR3 consists of 14 residues.

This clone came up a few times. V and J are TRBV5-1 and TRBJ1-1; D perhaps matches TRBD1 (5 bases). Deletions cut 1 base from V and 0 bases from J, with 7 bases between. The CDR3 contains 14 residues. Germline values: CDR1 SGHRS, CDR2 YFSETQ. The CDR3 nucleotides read TGCGCCAGCAGCTTGACAGGTATGAACACTGAAGCTTTCTTT. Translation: CASSLTGMNTEAFF.

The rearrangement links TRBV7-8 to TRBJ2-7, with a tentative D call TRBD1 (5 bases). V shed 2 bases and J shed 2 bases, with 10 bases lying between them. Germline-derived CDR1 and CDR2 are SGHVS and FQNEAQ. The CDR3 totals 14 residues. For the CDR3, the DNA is TGTGCCAGCAGCTTAACAGGAGAACCCTACGAGCAGTACTTC. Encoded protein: CASSLTGEPYEQYF.

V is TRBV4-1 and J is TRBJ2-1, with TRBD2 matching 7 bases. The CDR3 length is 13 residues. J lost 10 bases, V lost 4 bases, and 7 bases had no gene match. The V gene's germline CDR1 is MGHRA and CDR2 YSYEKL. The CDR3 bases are TGCGCCAGCAGCCCCTGGGGGAGGGGCGAGCAGTTCTTC. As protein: CASSPWGRGEQFF.

Here the CDR3 reads CASNTPRRNSPLHF. In DNA, the CDR3 is TGTGCCAGCAATACCCCCCGGAGGAATTCACCCCTCCACTTT. The chain joins TRBV3-1 (or the pseudogene TRBV3-2) to TRBJ1-6, with unresolved D. The CDR3 totals 14 residues. V was pared by 7 bases and J by 7 bases, with 14 bases between. Germline V CDR1 and CDR2: LGHDT, YNNKEL (reference sequence).